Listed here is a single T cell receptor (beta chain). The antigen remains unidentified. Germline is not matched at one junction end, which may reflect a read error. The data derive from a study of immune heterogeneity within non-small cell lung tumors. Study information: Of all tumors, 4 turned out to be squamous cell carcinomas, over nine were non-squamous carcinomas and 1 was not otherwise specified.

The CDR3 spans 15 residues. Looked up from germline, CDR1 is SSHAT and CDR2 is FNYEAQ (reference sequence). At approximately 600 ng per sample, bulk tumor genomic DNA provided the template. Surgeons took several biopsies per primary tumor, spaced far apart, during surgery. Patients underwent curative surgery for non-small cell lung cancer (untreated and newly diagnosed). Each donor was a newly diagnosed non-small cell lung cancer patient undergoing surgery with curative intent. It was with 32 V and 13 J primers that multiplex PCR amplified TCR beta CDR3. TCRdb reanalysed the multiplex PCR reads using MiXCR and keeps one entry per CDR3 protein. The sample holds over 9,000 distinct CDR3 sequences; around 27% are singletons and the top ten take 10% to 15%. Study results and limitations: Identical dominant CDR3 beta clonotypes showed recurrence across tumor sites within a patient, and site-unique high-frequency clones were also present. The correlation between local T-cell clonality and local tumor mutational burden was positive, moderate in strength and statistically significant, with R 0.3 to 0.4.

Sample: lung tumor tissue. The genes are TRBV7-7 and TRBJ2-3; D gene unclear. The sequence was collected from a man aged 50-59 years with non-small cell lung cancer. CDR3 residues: CAISPAAEHTDTQYF. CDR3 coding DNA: TGTGCCATCAGCCCCGCTGCGGAGCACACAGATACGCAGTATTTT.